The 9 T cell receptor beta chains below were found in one sample sequenced in a study of identical twins. From the 5' RACE reads, TCRdb called clonotypes with MiXCR, one entry per CDR3 protein. The sample shows 640,000 or so distinct CDR3 sequences, around 6% of them seen only once. The sample consisted of naive T cells sorted from blood. The receptors come from a man aged 18-30 years in good health.

This clonotype appeared a few times. V usage is TRBV7-7 and J usage is TRBJ2-1; 8 bases line up with TRBD1. Unmatched junction bases numbered 4, after V lost 3 bases and J lost 6 bases. The germline V gene encodes CDR1 SSHAT and CDR2 FNYEAQ (reference sequence). CDR3 length: 14 residues. CDR3 DNA: TGTGCCAGCAGCTTCAGGGGGCAAGGCAATGAGCAGTTCTTC. Its translation: CASSFRGQGNEQFF.

This clonotype was seen a few times. The chain recombines TRBV4-1 with TRBJ1-6; D may be TRBD1 (5 bases). With 3 bases removed from V and 6 bases from J, the gap between germline ends came to 18 bases. Germline V gene sequence: CDR1 MGHRA, CDR2 YSYEKL. The CDR3 has 17 residues. The CDR3 loop reads CASSHPTAGGSNSPLHF. The CDR3 region has the DNA TGCGCCAGCAGCCATCCCACAGCTGGGGGTTCTAATTCACCCCTCCACTTT.

In its sample, this clonotype was seen a few times. This chain uses TRBV5-1 with TRBJ2-7; D perhaps matches TRBD2 (5 bases). Germline CDR1 reads SGHRS; CDR2 reads YFSETQ. This CDR3 has 14 residues. Trimming took 4 bases from V and 3 from J, leaving 14 bases between them. The CDR3 here is CASSLRRRFYEQYV. The CDR3 DNA reads as TGCGCCAGCAGCCTCAGGAGGAGGTTCTACGAGCAGTACGTC.

This clonotype was detected many times. The genes are TRBV4-3 and TRBJ1-4; D unresolved. Germline V gene data show CDR1 as LGHNA and CDR2 as YSLEER. The CDR3 contains 14 residues. Trimming shortened V by 0 bases and J by 7 bases, and 9 bases separated the two germline ends. Here the CDR3 reads CASSQEFSGEKLFF. The CDR3, as DNA: TGCGCCAGCAGCCAAGAGTTTTCGGGTGAAAAACTGTTTTTT.

This chain uses TRBV5-1 with TRBJ2-5; 13 nucleotides align to TRBD2. CDR1 and CDR2 from the germline V gene are SGHRS and YFSETQ. The CDR3 is 19 amino acids. Germline trimming cut 4 bases from V and 4 bases from J; bases unmatched to any gene: 16. The CDR3 nucleotides are TGCGCCAGCAGCGCCCCGACGGGACTAGCGGGGAGGTCGGCAGAGACCCAGTACTTC. Translated: CASSAPTGLAGRSAETQYF.

This clonotype was seen ten or more times. V usage is TRBV29-1 and J usage is TRBJ2-1, with D perhaps TRBD2 (6 bases). Trimming pared 7 bases from V and 8 bases from J, leaving 18 bases between. The CDR3 spans 13 residues. Germline lookup yields CDR1 SQVTM and CDR2 ANQGSEA. The CDR3 DNA is TGCAGCGGGGACGGGGGAGTGTCAGATGAGCAGTTCTTC. As protein: CSGDGGVSDEQFF.

This clonotype was detected only a few times. This rearrangement joins TRBV29-1 to TRBJ2-7; D may be TRBD1 (6 bases). CDR3 length: 12 residues. Germline V gene sequence: CDR1 SQVTM, CDR2 ANQGSEA. The V gene lost 7 bases and the J gene lost 1 base, with 11 bases spanning the gap. CDR3 protein: CSARDNSYEQYV. In DNA, the CDR3 is TGCAGCGCCCGGGACAATTCCTACGAGCAGTACGTC.

This clonotype was counted ten times or more. V usage is TRBV5-1 and J usage is TRBJ2-4; 9 bases are shared with TRBD1. After removal of 2 bases from V and 4 bases from J, the junction contained 7 bases not matched to a gene. Per the germline V gene, CDR1 is SGHRS and CDR2 is YFSETQ. The CDR3 extends over 16 amino acids. The chain's CDR3 is CASSLLPGQGKNIQYF. The CDR3 nucleotides are TGCGCCAGCAGCTTACTCCCGGGACAGGGTAAAAACATTCAGTACTTC. Combining the CDR3 with reference TRBV5-1 and TRBJ2-4 gives the whole variable domain KAGVTQTPRYLIKTRGQQVTLSCSPISGHRSVSWYQQTPGQGLQFLFEYFSETQRNKGNFPGRFSGRQFSNSRSEMNVSTLELGDSALYLCASSLLPGQGKNIQYFGAGTRLSVL.

The chain joins TRBV2 to TRBJ2-7; tentatively, D is TRBD2 (6 bases). CDR3 size: 17 residues. Germline V gene lookup returns CDR1 SNHLY and CDR2 FYNNEI. V shed 8 bases and J shed 1 base, with 24 bases lying between them. The CDR3 nucleotides read TGTGCCAGCGGCGGGGCTCCAGAATCAAGCGGGTCCTACGAGCAGTACGTC. This translates into CASGGAPESSGSYEQYV.